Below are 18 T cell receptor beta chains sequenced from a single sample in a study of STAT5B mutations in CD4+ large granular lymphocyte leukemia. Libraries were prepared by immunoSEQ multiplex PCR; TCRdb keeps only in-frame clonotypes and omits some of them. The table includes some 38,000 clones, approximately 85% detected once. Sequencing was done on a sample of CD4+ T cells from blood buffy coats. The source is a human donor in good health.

In DNA, the CDR3 is TGCGCCAGCAGCAACCCCCAGGGGACTAATGAAAAACTGTTTTTT. Amino acids: CASSNPQGTNEKLFF. The rearrangement uses TRBV5-1 and TRBJ1-4, with a possible D match to TRBD1 (6 bases). V shed 4 bases and J shed 2 bases, with 12 bases lying between them. The CDR3 sequence is 15 residues long. CDR1 and CDR2 (germline): SGHRS, YFSETQ. The full variable domain, rest sourced from reference TRBV5-1 and TRBJ1-4, is KAGVTQTPRYLIKTRGQQVTLSCSPISGHRSVSWYQQTPGQGLQFLFEYFSETQRNKGNFPGRFSGRQFSNSRSEMNVSTLELGDSALYLCASSNPQGTNEKLFFGSGTQLSVL.

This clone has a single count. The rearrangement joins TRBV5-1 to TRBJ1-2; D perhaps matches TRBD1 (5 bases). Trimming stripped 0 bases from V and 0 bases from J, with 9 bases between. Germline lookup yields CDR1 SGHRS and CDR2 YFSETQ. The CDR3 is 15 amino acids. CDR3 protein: CASSLGGGTNYGYTF. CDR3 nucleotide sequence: TGCGCCAGCAGCTTGGGGGGGGGAACTAACTATGGCTACACCTTC. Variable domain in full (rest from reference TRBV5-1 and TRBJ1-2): KAGVTQTPRYLIKTRGQQVTLSCSPISGHRSVSWYQQTPGQGLQFLFEYFSETQRNKGNFPGRFSGRQFSNSRSEMNVSTLELGDSALYLCASSLGGGTNYGYTFGSGTRLTVV.

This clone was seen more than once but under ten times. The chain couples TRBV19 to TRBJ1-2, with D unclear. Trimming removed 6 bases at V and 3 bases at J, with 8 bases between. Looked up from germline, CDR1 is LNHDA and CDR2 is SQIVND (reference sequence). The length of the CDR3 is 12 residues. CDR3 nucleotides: TGTGCCAGTAGAACAGTTGACTATGGCTACACCTTC. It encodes CASRTVDYGYTF.

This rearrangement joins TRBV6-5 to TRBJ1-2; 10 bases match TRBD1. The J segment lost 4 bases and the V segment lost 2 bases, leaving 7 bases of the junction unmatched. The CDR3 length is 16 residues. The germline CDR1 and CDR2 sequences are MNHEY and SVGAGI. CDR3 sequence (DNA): TGTGCCAGCAGTTACCTCGACAGGGGGCTTAGCTATGGCTACACCTTC. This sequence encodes CASSYLDRGLSYGYTF.

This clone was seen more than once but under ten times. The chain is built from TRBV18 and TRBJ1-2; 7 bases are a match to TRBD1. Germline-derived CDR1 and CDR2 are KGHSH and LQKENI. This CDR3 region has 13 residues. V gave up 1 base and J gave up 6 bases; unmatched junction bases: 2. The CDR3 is CASSPQGADGYTF. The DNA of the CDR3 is TGTGCCAGCTCACCACAGGGGGCGGATGGCTACACCTTC. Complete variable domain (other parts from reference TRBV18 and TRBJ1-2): NAGVMQNPRHLVRRRGQEARLRCSPMKGHSHVYWYRQLPEEGLKFMVYLQKENIIDESGMPKERFSAEFPKEGPSILRIQQVVRGDSAAYFCASSPQGADGYTFGSGTRLTVV.

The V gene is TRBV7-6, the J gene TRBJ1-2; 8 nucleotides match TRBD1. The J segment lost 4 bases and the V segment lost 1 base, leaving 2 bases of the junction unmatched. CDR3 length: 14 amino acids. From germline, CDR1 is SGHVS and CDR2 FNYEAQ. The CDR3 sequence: CASSLVDRGYGYTF. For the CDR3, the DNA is TGTGCCAGCAGCTTAGTCGACAGGGGCTATGGCTACACCTTC.

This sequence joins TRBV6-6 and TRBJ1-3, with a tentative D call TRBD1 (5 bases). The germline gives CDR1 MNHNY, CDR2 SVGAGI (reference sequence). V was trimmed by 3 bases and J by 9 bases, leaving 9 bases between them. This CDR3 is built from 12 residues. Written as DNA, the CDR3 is TGTGCCAGCAGTTATTCAGACAGCACCATATATTTT. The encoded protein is CASSYSDSTIYF.

The CDR3, as DNA: TGTGCCAGCAGCCCCGGACAGGGACTGGAAAAACTGTTTTTT. This encodes CASSPGQGLEKLFF. J is TRBJ1-4 and V is TRBV7-9; TRBD1 aligns across 8 bases. J lost 8 bases, V lost 5 bases, and 7 bases had no gene match. CDR1 and CDR2 from the germline V gene are SEHNR and FQNEAQ (reference sequence). This CDR3 is 14 amino acids long.

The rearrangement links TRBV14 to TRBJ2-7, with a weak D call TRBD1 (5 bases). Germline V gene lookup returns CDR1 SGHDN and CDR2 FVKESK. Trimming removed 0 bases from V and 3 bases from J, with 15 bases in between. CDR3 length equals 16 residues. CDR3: CASSQDYRGAFYEQYF. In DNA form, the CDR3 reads TGTGCCAGCAGCCAAGACTATAGGGGCGCATTCTACGAGCAGTACTTC.

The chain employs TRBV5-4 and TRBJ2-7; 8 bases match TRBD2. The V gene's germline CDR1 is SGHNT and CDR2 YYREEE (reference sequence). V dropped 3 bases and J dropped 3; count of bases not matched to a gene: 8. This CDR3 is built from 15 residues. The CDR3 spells CASSSTGLEDYEQYF. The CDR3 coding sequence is TGTGCCAGCAGCTCTACGGGACTAGAAGACTACGAGCAGTACTTC.

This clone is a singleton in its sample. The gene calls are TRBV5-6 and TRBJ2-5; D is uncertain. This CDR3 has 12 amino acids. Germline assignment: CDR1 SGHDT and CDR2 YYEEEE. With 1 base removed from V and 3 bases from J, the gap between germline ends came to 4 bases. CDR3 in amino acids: CASSLTEETQYF. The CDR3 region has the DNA TGTGCCAGCAGCTTGACAGAAGAGACCCAGTACTTC. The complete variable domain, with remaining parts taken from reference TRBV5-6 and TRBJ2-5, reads DAGVTQSPTHLIKTRGQQVTLRCSPKSGHDTVSWYQQALGQGPQFIFQYYEEEERQRGNFPDRFSGHQFPNYSSELNVNALLLGDSALYLCASSLTEETQYFGPGTRLLVL.

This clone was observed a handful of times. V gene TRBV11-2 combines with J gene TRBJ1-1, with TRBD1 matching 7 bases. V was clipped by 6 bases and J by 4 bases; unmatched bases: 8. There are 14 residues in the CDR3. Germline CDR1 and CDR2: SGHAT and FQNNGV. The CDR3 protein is CASRLTGIRTEAFF. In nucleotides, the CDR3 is TGTGCCAGCAGACTGACAGGGATACGCACTGAAGCTTTCTTT.

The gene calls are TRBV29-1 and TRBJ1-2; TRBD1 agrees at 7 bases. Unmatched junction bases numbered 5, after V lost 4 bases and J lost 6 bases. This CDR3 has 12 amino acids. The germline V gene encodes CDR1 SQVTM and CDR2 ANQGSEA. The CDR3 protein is CSVGTGENGYTF. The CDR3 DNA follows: TGCAGCGTTGGTACAGGGGAGAATGGCTACACCTTC.

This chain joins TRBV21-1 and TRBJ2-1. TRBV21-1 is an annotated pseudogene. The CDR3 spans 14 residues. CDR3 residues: CASSKAGRNNEQFF. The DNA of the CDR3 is TGTGCCAGCAGCAAAGCTGGGCGGAACAATGAGCAGTTCTTC.

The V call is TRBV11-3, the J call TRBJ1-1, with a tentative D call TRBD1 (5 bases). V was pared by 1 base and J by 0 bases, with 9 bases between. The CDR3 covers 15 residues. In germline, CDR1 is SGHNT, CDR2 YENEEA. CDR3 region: CASSLGGGLNTEAFF. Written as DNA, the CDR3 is TGTGCCAGCAGCTTAGGGGGCGGATTGAACACTGAAGCTTTCTTT. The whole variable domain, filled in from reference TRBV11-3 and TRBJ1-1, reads EAGVVQSPRYKIIEKKQPVAFWCNPISGHNTLYWYLQNLGQGPELLIRYENEEAVDDSQLPKDRFSAERLKGVDSTLKIQPAELGDSAVYLCASSLGGGLNTEAFFGQGTRLTVV.

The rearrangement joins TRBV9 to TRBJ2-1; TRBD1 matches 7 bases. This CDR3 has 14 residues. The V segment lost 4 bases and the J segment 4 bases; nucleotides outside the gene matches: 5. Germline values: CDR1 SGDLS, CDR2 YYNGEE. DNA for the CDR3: TGTGCCAGCAGCCCCCAGACAGGGTACAATGAGCAGTTCTTC. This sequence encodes CASSPQTGYNEQFF.

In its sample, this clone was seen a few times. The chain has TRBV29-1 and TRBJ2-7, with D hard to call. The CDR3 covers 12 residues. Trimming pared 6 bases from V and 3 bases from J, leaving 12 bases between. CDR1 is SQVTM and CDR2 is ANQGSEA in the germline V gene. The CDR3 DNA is TGCAGCGTAGGAAAGAAGGGCTACGAGCAGTACTTC. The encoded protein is CSVGKKGYEQYF.

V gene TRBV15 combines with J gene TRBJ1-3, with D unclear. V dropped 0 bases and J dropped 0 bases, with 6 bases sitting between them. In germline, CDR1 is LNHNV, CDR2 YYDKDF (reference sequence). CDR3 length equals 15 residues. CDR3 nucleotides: TGTGCCACCAGCAGAGATCGCAGCTCTGGAAACACCATATATTTT. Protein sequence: CATSRDRSSGNTIYF.